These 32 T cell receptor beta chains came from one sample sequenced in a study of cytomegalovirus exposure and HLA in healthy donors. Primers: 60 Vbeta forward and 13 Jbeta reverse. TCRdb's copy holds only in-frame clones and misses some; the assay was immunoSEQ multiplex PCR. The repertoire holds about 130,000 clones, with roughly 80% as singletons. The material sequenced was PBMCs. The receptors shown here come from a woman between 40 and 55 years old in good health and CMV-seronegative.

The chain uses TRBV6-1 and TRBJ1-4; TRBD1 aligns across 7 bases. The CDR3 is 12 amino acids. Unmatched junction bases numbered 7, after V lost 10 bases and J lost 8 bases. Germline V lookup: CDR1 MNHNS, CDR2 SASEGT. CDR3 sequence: CATFRGREKLFF. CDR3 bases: TGTGCCACCTTTAGGGGGCGGGAAAAACTGTTTTTT.

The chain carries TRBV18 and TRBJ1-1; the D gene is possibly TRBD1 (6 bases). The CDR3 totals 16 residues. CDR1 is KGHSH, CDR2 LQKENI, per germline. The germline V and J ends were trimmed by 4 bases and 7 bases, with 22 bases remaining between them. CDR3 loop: CASSLSSEGVKDEAFF. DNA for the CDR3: TGTGCCAGCTCACTTTCCAGTGAGGGGGTAAAGGATGAAGCTTTCTTT.

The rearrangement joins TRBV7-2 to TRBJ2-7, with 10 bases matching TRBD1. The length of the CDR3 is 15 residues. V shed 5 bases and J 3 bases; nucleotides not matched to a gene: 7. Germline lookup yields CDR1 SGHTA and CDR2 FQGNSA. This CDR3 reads CASSPVGTGVYEQYF. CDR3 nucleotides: TGTGCCAGCAGCCCCGTCGGGACAGGGGTCTACGAGCAGTACTTC.

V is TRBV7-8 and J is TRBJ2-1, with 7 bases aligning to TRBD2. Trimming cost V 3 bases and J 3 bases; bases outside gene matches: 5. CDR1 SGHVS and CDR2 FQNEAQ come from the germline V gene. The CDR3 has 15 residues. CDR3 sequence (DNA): TGTGCCAGCAGCTTCGCATCGGGGGGCTACAATGAGCAGTTCTTC. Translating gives CASSFASGGYNEQFF.

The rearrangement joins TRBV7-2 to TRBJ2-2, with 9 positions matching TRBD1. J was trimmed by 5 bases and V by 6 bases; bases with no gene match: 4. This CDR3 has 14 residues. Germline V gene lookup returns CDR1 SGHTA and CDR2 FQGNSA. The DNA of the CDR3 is TGTGCCAGCAGGGGACAGGGTAGAACCGGGGAGCTGTTTTTT. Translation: CASRGQGRTGELFF.

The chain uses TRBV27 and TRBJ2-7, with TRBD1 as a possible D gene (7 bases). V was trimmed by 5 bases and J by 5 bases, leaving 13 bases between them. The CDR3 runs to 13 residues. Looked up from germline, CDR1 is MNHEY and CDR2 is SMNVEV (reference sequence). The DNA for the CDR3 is TGTGCCAGCAGTGGCGGGACAGTCAACGAGCAGTACTTC. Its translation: CASSGGTVNEQYF.

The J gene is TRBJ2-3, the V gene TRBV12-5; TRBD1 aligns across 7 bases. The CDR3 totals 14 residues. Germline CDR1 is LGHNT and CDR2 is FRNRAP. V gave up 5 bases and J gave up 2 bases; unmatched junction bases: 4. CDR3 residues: CASGRQGLTDTQYF. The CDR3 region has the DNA TGTGCTAGTGGTAGACAGGGCCTCACAGATACGCAGTATTTT.

The CDR3 DNA sequence: TGCGCCAGCAGCACGGCTAGCGGGAGTATGTACGAGCAGTACTTC. This sequence encodes CASSTASGSMYEQYF. V usage is TRBV5-1 and J usage is TRBJ2-7; TRBD2 matches 10 bases. The CDR3 is made up of 15 amino acids. CDR1 and CDR2 (germline): SGHRS, YFSETQ. J gave up 4 bases and V 4 bases, and 8 bases lay outside the gene matches.

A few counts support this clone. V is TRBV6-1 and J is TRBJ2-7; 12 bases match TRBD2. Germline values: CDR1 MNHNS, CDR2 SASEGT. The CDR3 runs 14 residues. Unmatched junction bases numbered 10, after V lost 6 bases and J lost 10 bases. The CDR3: CASSQRLAGVDQYF. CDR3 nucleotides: TGTGCCAGCAGCCAAAGACTAGCGGGGGTTGATCAGTACTTC.

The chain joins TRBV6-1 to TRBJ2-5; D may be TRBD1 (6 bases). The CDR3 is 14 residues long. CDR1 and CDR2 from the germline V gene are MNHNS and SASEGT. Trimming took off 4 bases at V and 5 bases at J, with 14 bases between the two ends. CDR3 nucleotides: TGTGCCAGCAGTGGAAACAGGGTAGGGGAGACCCAGTACTTC. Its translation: CASSGNRVGETQYF.

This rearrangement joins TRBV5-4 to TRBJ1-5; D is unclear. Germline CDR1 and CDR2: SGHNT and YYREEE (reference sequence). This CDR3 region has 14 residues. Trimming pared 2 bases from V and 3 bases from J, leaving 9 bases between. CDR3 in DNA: TGTGCCAGCAGCTTAGCCGGGTCCAATCAGCCCCAGCATTTT. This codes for CASSLAGSNQPQHF.

The CDR3 reads CASSVQGARTEAFF. DNA of the CDR3: TGTGCCAGCAGCGTACAGGGGGCGAGGACTGAAGCTTTCTTT. The gene calls are TRBV6-1 and TRBJ1-1; 9 bases agree with TRBD1. The V gene end was trimmed by 6 bases and the J gene end by 5 bases; junction bases not matched to a gene: 7. CDR1 MNHNS and CDR2 SASEGT come from the germline V gene. This CDR3 has 14 amino acids.

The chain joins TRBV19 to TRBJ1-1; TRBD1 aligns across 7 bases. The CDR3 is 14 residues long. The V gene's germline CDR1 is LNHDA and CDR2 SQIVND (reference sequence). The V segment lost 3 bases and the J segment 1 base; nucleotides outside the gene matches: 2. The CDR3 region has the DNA TGTGCCAGTAGTATTCAGGGGGGGAACACTGAAGCTTTCTTT. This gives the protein CASSIQGGNTEAFF.

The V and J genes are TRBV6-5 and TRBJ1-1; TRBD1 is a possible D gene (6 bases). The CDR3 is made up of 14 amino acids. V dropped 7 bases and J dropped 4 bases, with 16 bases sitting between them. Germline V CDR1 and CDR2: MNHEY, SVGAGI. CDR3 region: CASTPPGGGTEAFF. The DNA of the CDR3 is TGTGCCAGCACCCCCCCGGGGGGCGGCACTGAAGCTTTCTTT.

The CDR3: CASSQDQVGPGNTIYF. For the CDR3, the DNA is TGCGCCAGCAGCCAAGATCAGGTGGGGCCTGGAAACACCATATATTTT. The rearrangement joins TRBV4-3 to TRBJ1-3; tentative D call: TRBD1 (5 bases). CDR1 is LGHNA, CDR2 YSLEER, per germline. The CDR3 sequence is 16 residues long. V was shortened by 0 bases and J by 2 bases, with 11 bases between the two germline ends.

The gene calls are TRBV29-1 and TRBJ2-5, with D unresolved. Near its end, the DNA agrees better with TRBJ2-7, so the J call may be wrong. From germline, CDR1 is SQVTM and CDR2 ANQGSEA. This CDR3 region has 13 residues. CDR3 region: CSVEVPKRGEQYF. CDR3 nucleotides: TGCAGCGTTGAAGTGCCTAAGAGAGGCGAGCAGTACTTC.

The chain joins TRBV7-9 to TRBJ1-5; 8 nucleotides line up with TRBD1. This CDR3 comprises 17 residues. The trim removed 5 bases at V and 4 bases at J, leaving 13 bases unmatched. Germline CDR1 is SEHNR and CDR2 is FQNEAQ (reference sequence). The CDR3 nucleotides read TGTGCCAGCAGCGAGGGACAGGTTCTATCCCTTAATCAGCCCCAGCATTTT. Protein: CASSEGQVLSLNQPQHF.

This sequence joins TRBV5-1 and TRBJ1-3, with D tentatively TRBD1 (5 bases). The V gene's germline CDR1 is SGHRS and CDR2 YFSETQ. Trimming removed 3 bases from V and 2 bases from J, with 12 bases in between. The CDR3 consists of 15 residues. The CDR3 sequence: CASSSLGGTGNTIYF. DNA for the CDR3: TGCGCCAGCAGCTCCCTGGGGGGGACTGGAAACACCATATATTTT. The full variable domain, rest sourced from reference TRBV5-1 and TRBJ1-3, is KAGVTQTPRYLIKTRGQQVTLSCSPISGHRSVSWYQQTPGQGLQFLFEYFSETQRNKGNFPGRFSGRQFSNSRSEMNVSTLELGDSALYLCASSSLGGTGNTIYFGEGSWLTVV.

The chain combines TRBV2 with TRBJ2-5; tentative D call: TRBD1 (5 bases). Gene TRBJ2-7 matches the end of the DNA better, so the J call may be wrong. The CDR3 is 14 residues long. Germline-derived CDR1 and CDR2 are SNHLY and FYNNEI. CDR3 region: CASRADSTSYEQYF. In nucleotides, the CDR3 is TGTGCCAGCAGGGCCGACAGTACCTCCTACGAGCAGTACTTC.

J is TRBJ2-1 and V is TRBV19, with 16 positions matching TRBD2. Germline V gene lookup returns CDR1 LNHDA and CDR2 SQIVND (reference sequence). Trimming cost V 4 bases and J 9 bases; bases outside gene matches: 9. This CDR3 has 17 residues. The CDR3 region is CASSTLGLAGGPGEQFF. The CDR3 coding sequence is TGTGCCAGTAGTACCTTGGGACTAGCGGGAGGGCCAGGTGAGCAGTTCTTC. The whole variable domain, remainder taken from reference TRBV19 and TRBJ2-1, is DGGITQSPKYLFRKEGQNVTLSCEQNLNHDAMYWYRQDPGQGLRLIYYSQIVNDFQKGDIAEGYSVSREKKESFPLTVTSAQKNPTAFYLCASSTLGLAGGPGEQFFGPGTRLTVL.

The CDR3 nucleotides read TGTGCCAGTAGTGCCCGGACAGCCATGAACACTGAAGCTTTCTTT. It is translated as CASSARTAMNTEAFF. The V gene is TRBV19, the J gene TRBJ1-1, with a tentative D call TRBD1 (6 bases). This CDR3 is built from 15 residues. The germline V gene has CDR1 LNHDA and CDR2 SQIVND (reference sequence). Trimming left V 5 bases short and J 0 bases short, with 13 bases between. The full variable domain, in which reference TRBV19 and TRBJ1-1 provide the parts outside the CDR3, is DGGITQSPKYLFRKEGQNVTLSCEQNLNHDAMYWYRQDPGQGLRLIYYSQIVNDFQKGDIAEGYSVSREKKESFPLTVTSAQKNPTAFYLCASSARTAMNTEAFFGQGTRLTVV.

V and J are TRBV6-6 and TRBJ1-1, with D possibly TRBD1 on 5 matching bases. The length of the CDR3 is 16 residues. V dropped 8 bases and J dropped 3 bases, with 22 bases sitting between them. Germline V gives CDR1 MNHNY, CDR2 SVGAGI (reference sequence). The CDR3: CASVTGTKGGYTEAFF. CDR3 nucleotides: TGTGCCAGCGTCACCGGGACTAAGGGCGGGTACACTGAAGCTTTCTTT.

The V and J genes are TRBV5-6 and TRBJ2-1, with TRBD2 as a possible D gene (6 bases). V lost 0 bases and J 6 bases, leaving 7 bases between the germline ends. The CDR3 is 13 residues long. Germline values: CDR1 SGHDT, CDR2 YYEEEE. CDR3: CASSLERVNEQFF. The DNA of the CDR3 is TGTGCCAGCAGCTTGGAGCGGGTCAATGAGCAGTTCTTC.

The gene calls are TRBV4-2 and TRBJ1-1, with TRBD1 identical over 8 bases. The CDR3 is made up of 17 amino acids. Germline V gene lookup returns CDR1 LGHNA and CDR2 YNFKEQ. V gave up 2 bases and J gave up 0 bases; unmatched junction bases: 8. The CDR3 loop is CASSQRPQGAMNTEAFF. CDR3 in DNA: TGTGCCAGCAGCCAACGCCCGCAGGGGGCAATGAACACTGAAGCTTTCTTT.

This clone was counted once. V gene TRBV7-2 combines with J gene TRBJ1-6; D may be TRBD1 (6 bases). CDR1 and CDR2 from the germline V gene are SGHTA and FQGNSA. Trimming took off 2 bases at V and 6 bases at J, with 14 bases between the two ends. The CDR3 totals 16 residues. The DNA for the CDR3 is TGTGCCAGCAGCTTATCTTTACAGGGAACTAATTCACCCCTCCACTTT. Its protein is CASSLSLQGTNSPLHF.

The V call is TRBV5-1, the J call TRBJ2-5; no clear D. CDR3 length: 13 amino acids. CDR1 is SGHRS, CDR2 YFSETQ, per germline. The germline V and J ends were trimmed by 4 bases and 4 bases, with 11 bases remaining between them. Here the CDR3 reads CASSPSELETQYF. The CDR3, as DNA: TGCGCCAGCAGCCCGAGCGAGTTAGAGACCCAGTACTTC.

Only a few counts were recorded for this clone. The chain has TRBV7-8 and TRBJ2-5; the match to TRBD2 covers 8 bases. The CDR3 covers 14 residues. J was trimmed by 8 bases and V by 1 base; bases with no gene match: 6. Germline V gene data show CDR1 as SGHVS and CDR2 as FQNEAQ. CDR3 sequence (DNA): TGTGCCAGCAGCTTAGAACACAGCGGGAGTACCCAGTACTTC. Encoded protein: CASSLEHSGSTQYF.

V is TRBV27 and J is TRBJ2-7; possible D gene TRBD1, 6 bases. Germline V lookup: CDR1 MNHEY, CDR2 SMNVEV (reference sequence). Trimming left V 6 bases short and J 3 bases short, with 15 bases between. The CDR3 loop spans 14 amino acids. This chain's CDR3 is CASSLDSRNYEQYF. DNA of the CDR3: TGTGCCAGCAGCCTGGACAGTCGGAACTACGAGCAGTACTTC.

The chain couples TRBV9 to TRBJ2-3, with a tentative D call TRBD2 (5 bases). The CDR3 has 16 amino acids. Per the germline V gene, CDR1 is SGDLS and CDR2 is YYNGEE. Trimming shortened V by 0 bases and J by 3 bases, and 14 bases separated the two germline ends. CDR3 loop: CASSVETGRGTDTQYF. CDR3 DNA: TGTGCCAGCAGCGTAGAAACGGGGAGAGGGACAGATACGCAGTATTTT.

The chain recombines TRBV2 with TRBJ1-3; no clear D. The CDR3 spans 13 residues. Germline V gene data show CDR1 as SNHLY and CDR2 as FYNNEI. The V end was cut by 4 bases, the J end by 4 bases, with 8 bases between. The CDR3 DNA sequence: TGTGCCAGCAGTGTTTCGGGGGGAAACACCATATATTTT. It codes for CASSVSGGNTIYF. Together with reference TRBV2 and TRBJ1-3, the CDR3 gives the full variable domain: EPEVTQTPSHQVTQMGQEVILRCVPISNHLYFYWYRQILGQKVEFLVSFYNNEISEKSEIFDDQFSVERPDGSNFTLKIRSTKLEDSAMYFCASSVSGGNTIYFGEGSWLTVV.

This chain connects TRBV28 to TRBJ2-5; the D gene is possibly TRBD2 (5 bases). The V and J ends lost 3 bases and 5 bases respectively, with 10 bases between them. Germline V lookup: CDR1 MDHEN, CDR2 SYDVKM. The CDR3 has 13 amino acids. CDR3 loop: CASSLEARETQYF. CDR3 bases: TGTGCCAGCAGTTTGGAGGCAAGGGAGACCCAGTACTTC. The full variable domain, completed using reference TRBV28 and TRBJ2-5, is DVKVTQSSRYLVKRTGEKVFLECVQDMDHENMFWYRQDPGLGLRLIYFSYDVKMKEKGDIPEGYSVSREKKERFSLILESASTNQTSMYLCASSLEARETQYFGPGTRLLVL.

The CDR3 region is CASSQDSSGQGVSGANVLTF. The CDR3 nucleotides read TGCGCCAGCAGCCAAGATTCTAGCGGACAGGGGGTCTCTGGGGCCAACGTCCTGACTTTC. The V gene is TRBV4-1, the J gene TRBJ2-6, with TRBD1 matching 10 bases. With V trimmed by 0 bases and J by 0 bases, 8 bases remained unmatched. The germline CDR1 and CDR2 sequences are MGHRA and YSYEKL. The CDR3 totals 20 residues.